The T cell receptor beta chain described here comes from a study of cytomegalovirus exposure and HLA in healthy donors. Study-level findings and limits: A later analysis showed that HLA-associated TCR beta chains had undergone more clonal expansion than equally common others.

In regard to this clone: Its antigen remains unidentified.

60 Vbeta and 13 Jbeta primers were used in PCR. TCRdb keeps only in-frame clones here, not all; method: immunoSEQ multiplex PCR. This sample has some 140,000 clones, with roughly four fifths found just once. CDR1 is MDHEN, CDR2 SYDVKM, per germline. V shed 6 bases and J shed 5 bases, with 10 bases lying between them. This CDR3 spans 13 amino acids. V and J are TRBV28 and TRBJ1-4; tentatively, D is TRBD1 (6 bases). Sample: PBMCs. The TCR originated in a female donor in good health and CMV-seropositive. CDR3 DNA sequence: TGTGCCAGCAGGGACAGCTCAAATGAAAAACTGTTTTTT. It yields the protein CASRDSSNEKLFF.